Each of the 9 T cell receptor delta chains below was sequenced from the same sample in a study of γδ T cells in repeated Plasmodium falciparum infection (dated by TCRdb to the early 2020s). Vgamma9/Vdelta2+ and Vdelta2-negative gammadelta T cell populations were flow-sorted from peripheral blood mononuclear cells for bulk TCR repertoire analysis. Libraries were constructed by multiplex PCR. TCRdb shows the sequencer as Illumina MiSeq. Clones were re-identified by TCRdb from the public reads with CATT, and rows with the same DNA were merged. A total of around 52,000 delta-chain clones appear in this sample, around 1.8% of them only once. 15% of the sample is taken by the ten largest. Specimen: gamma-delta T cells from blood. These TCRs come from a pool of human donors (malaria-infected and uninfected, not separated).

This clone was recorded many times. A much bigger clone sits one base away, suggesting this may be a read error. Other DNA sequences from this sample encode an identical CDR3 as well. This chain joins TRDV1 and TRDJ1; 7 bases map to TRDD2. J was trimmed by 0 bases and V by 5 bases; bases with no gene match: 18. In germline, CDR1 is TSWWSYY, CDR2 QGS. The CDR3 loop spans 19 amino acids. CDR3 DNA sequence: TGTGCTCTTGGGCCCTGGGTGCCTTCCTTATTGGGTTACACCGATAAACTCATCTTT. Protein product: CALGPWVPSLLGYTDKLIF.

This clone was seen more than once but under ten times. Translating this DNA gives a protein that differs at residue 5 from the TCRdb one, which belongs to a much larger clone; a read error is likely, and the protein shown is this translation. CDR3 bases: TGTGCCTGTGACCGTGGTTTTATGTACCCCTCCCGCCCGTACACCGATAAACTCATCTTT. The encoded protein is CACDRGFMYPSRPYTDKLIF. V is TRDV2 and J is TRDJ1; D unclear. CDR1 and CDR2 (germline): GEAIGNYY, EKD. The ends were cut back, 3 bases at V and 0 bases at J, with 28 bases in the middle. The CDR3 runs to 20 residues.

There are a few counts of this clone. TCRdb's listed protein matches a much larger clone and diverges from this DNA's translation at residue 3, likely through a read error; the protein shown comes from the DNA. V gene TRDV1 combines with J gene TRDJ1, with a weak D call TRDD3 (6 bases). CDR1 and CDR2 (germline): TSWWSYY, QGS. This CDR3 spans 14 amino acids. This CDR3 reads CAPGDPSGGIRLIF. The CDR3 DNA reads as TGTGCTCCTGGGGACCCTAGTGGCGGAATTAGACTCATCTTT.

This clone was counted between two and nine times. It is likely a read error: a sequence one base away is far more abundant. Other nucleotide sequences from this sample produce the same CDR3. The chain is built from TRDV1 and TRDJ1; D might be TRDD3 (6 bases). The J gene, missing from TCRdb, was assigned here through DNA to germline matching. V lost 2 bases to trimming and J lost 0 bases, with 22 bases between them. The CDR3 loop spans 19 amino acids. Germline assignment: CDR1 TSWWSYY and CDR2 QGS. The CDR3 DNA reads TGTGCTCTTGGGGAAGGCGCTGGGGCCCGAAGAGGGTACACCGATAAACTCATCTTT. Its translation is CALGEGAGARRGYTDKLIF.

Concerning this clone: For this DNA, TCRdb reports the protein of a much larger clone, which diverges at residue 18, most likely from a read error; the protein presented here is translated directly from the DNA. The chain joins TRDV1 to TRDJ1; TRDD3 matches at 12 bases. The J gene was not available in TCRdb and was assigned here by matching the DNA to germline segments. This CDR3 is built from 23 residues. The germline V gene has CDR1 TSWWSYY and CDR2 QGS. Trimming took 0 bases from V and 3 from J; bases not matched to a gene: 23. This CDR3 is CALGELGPSYDWGIQGNPDKLIF. The CDR3, as DNA: TGTGCTCTTGGGGAACTGGGGCCTTCCTACGACTGGGGGATACAAGGGAACCCCGATAAACTCATCTTT.

This clone has a handful of counts. The protein TCRdb lists belongs to a much larger clone and differs from this DNA's translation at residue 12, which points to a read error; the protein shown is made from the DNA. This chain connects TRDV1 to TRDJ1; D ambiguous. Germline loops: CDR1 TSWWSYY, CDR2 QGS. This CDR3 has 14 amino acids. V was shortened by 5 bases and J by 14 bases, with 24 bases between the two germline ends. DNA for the CDR3: TGTGCTCTTGGGAAGGGCTCGTACACCGATAAACCTATCTTT. Protein product: CALGKGSYTDKPIF.

Comments on this clone: TCRdb shows a much larger clone's protein in place of this DNA's translation, and the two differ at residue 12, likely through a read error; the protein shown is translated from the DNA. The chain uses TRDV1 and TRDJ1; 11 nucleotides align to TRDD3. Germline trimming cut 0 bases from V and 1 base from J; bases unmatched to any gene: 7. The CDR3 is 18 residues long. The germline V gene has CDR1 TSWWSYY and CDR2 QGS. CDR3 sequence (DNA): TGTGCTCTTGGGGAACTTTACTGGGGGATAAGGTGCACCGATAAACTCATCTTT. Translation gives CALGELYWGIRCTDKLIF.

Regarding this clone: A far larger clone is just one base off, so this is likely a read error. The same CDR3 also results from other DNA sequences found in this sample. The CDR3, as DNA: TGCGCTTATAGTAGCTTTTCGACCTTCCTCCAATACCCGTACTGGGGGATCCGAGCCACCGATAAACTCATCTTT. Its translation: CAYSSFSTFLQYPYWGIRATDKLIF. This chain joins TRAV38-2/DV8 and TRDJ1; TRDD3 agrees at 10 bases. No J segment appears in TCRdb, so it was assigned here by matching the sequence to germline. The CDR3 is 25 residues long. The germline V gene has CDR1 TSESDYY and CDR2 QEAYKQQN.

In this sample, this clone turned up a few times. The TCRdb record carries a much larger clone's protein, which differs from this DNA's translation at residue 4; a read error is the likely cause, and the protein listed here is the DNA translation. The genes are TRDV1 and TRDJ1; D gene unclear. CDR3 length: 14 amino acids. In germline, CDR1 is TSWWSYY, CDR2 QGS. The CDR3 DNA reads TGTGCTCTTGAGGAACGGCGTAAGTACGATAAACTCATCTTT. This gives the protein CALEERRKYDKLIF.